The 12 T cell receptor beta chains reported below all come from one sample, sequenced in a study of blood T cell repertoires in COVID-19. Clones were sequenced by immunoSEQ multiplex PCR, and TCRdb holds only the in-frame ones, with some missing. This sample has 650,000 to 800,000 clones; about 90% occur once, and the top ten carry approximately 0.3%. Sequencing was done on a sample of peripheral blood. These receptors came from a woman aged 18-35 years with acute or convalescent COVID-19.

This chain joins TRBV27 and TRBJ1-2, with 9 nucleotides matching TRBD1. CDR1 and CDR2 (germline): MNHEY, SMNVEV (reference sequence). Trimming removed 4 bases from V and 7 bases from J; junction bases left unmatched: 4. This CDR3 spans 13 amino acids. Here the CDR3 reads CASSSQGQGGYTF. CDR3 sequence (DNA): TGTGCCAGCAGTTCCCAGGGACAGGGTGGCTACACCTTC.

A single count supports this clone. The chain joins TRBV30 to TRBJ1-2; D uncertain. Germline V gene sequence: CDR1 GTSNPN, CDR2 SVGIG (reference sequence). The CDR3 spans 17 residues. Trimming cost V 0 bases and J 4 bases, with 21 bases left between them. CDR3 DNA sequence: TGTGCCTGGAGTGTATTTGTACCGGGAGGATCCCCCTATGGCTACACCTTC. Translated: CAWSVFVPGGSPYGYTF.

V is TRBV30 and J is TRBJ2-6; 9 positions match TRBD1. The germline V gene encodes CDR1 GTSNPN and CDR2 SVGIG (reference sequence). The CDR3 runs to 16 residues. V shed 2 bases and J 3 bases; nucleotides not matched to a gene: 5. CDR3 in DNA: TGTGCCTGGAGTCCCCGGGACAGGGATGGGGCCAACGTCCTGACTTTC. This gives the protein CAWSPRDRDGANVLTF.

V and J are TRBV19 and TRBJ1-1; maybe TRBD1 (6 bases). Trimming stripped 10 bases from V and 5 bases from J, with 11 bases between. CDR1 and CDR2 from the germline V gene are LNHDA and SQIVND (reference sequence). This CDR3 comprises 11 residues. As DNA, the CDR3 is TGTGCCACCCTCAGGGGTACTGAAGCTTTCTTT. This encodes CATLRGTEAFF.

CDR3 amino acids: CASSVETDRGKVGNYGYTF. The CDR3 DNA follows: TGTGCCAGCAGCGTGGAGACGGACAGGGGAAAAGTCGGAAACTATGGCTACACCTTC. The genes are TRBV9 and TRBJ1-2, with 9 bases identical to TRBD1. This CDR3 comprises 19 residues. The V segment lost 2 bases and the J segment 2 bases; nucleotides outside the gene matches: 16. Germline lookup yields CDR1 SGDLS and CDR2 YYNGEE.

This chain joins TRBV12-5 and TRBJ1-2; no clear D. The V gene's germline CDR1 is LGHNT and CDR2 FRNRAP. Trimming stripped 8 bases from V and 13 bases from J, with 8 bases between. CDR3 length equals 8 residues. The CDR3 reads CASFNCTF. The DNA of the CDR3 is TGTGCTAGTTTTAACTGCACCTTC. Full variable domain (outside the CDR3, taken from reference TRBV12-5 and TRBJ1-2): DARVTQTPRHKVTEMGQEVTMRCQPILGHNTVFWYRQTMMQGLELLAYFRNRAPLDDSGMPKDRFSAEMPDATLATLKIQPSEPRDSAVYFCASFNCTFGSGTRLTVV.

The chain links TRBV7-2 to TRBJ2-7; 15 bases are shared with TRBD2. CDR3 length: 18 amino acids. CDR1 and CDR2 (germline): SGHTA, FQGNSA. J was trimmed by 0 bases and V by 1 base; bases with no gene match: 4. The CDR3 DNA reads TGTGCCAGCAGCTTAGTGGGACTAGCGGGGGGTACCTCCTACGAGCAGTACTTC. Protein product: CASSLVGLAGGTSYEQYF.

V usage is TRBV19 and J usage is TRBJ1-4; D gene ambiguous. The V gene's germline CDR1 is LNHDA and CDR2 SQIVND (reference sequence). Between the trimmed V and J ends, which lost 10 bases and 7 bases, there was a span of 19 bases. There are 14 residues in the CDR3. The CDR3: CATQQIGSGEKLFF. CDR3 nucleotides: TGTGCCACTCAACAAATTGGTTCAGGTGAAAAACTGTTTTTT.

CDR3 coding DNA: TGTGCCAGCAGCCATGACATCTTACCCCTCCACTTT. Translation: CASSHDILPLHF. V gene TRBV28 combines with J gene TRBJ1-6; D remains ambiguous. V was shortened by 6 bases and J by 12 bases, with 12 bases between the two germline ends. CDR1 and CDR2 (germline): MDHEN, SYDVKM. The CDR3 has 12 residues.

The J gene is TRBJ1-2, the V gene TRBV5-1; TRBD1 matches 12 bases. Germline CDR1 reads SGHRS; CDR2 reads YFSETQ. V was clipped by 0 bases and J by 8 bases; unmatched bases: 5. This CDR3 region has 15 residues. In nucleotides, the CDR3 is TGCGCCAGCAGCTTGGATGGGACAGGGGGCGAGGGCTACACCTTC. Protein sequence: CASSLDGTGGEGYTF.

Here the CDR3 reads CATMGGAGQETQYF. The CDR3 nucleotides are TGTGCCACCATGGGGGGGGCAGGACAAGAGACCCAGTACTTC. The gene calls are TRBV24-1 and TRBJ2-5, with D perhaps TRBD2 (7 bases). Trimming pared 8 bases from V and 2 bases from J, leaving 14 bases between. Germline CDR1 reads KGHDR; CDR2 reads SFDVKD. The CDR3 has 14 residues.

The chain has TRBV9 and TRBJ2-1; 10 nucleotides agree with TRBD2. V lost 3 bases to trimming and J lost 7 bases; unmatched junction nucleotides: 10. This CDR3 spans 16 amino acids. Germline loops: CDR1 SGDLS, CDR2 YYNGEE. CDR3 region: CASSGGRASGGNEQFF. CDR3 DNA: TGTGCCAGCAGCGGTGGGCGGGCTAGCGGGGGAAATGAGCAGTTCTTC.